The clone carrying this T cell receptor beta chain appeared a few times. The antigen is undetermined. The V end lost 8 bases, the J end lost 2 bases, and 21 bases lay between the germline ends. Germline assignment: CDR1 ENHRY and CDR2 SYGVKD. The CDR3 loop spans 17 amino acids. The entry originates in a study of T cell repertoires in cytomegalovirus infection. Study background: Recently identified HLA-C-restricted CMV epitopes were among the peptides used. An indication of both CMV infection and matching HLA type came from public TCR beta signatures. Study results and limitations: There were carriers of CMV plus the relevant HLA, and cumulative public TCR beta family frequency identified them. There were HLA-C-restricted CMV-specific TCR beta clonotypes dominating the ex vivo response.

TCRdb passed the reads through MiXCR, listing each CDR3 protein once. This repertoire shows approximately 910,000 distinct CDR3 sequences, 31% found once; its top ten account for around 15%. The chain employs TRBV10-3 and TRBJ2-2, with D maybe TRBD1 (6 bases). The sample was cultured CD8+ T cells from PBMCs, taken from culture after CMV antigen stimulation. The TCR was taken from a human donor in good health (CMV status not recorded). Some clones in this sample may be carry-over from other donors' samples. Here the CDR3 reads CAIPNLYGTNNTGELFF. Here the CDR3 DNA reads TGTGCCATCCCCAATCTTTACGGGACAAATAACACCGGGGAGCTGTTTTTT.